This TCR beta chain was observed in a study of blood T cell repertoires in COVID-19. Turning to the study itself: Sites across the United States, Italy and Spain contributed samples from acute and convalescent COVID-19. PBMCs, B-cell-depleted T cells, or T cells provided the cDNA or gDNA that made up the material.

The CDR3 extends over 15 amino acids. V was shortened by 1 base and J by 0 bases, with 9 bases between the two germline ends. Germline values: CDR1 SGHAT, CDR2 FQNNGV. Original data processing: Amplification of reference gene primers provided the estimated nucleated cell counts. Profiled with immunoSEQ multiplex PCR; TCRdb holds only in-frame clones, not every one. V and J calls and clone size are as listed in that table; D and trimming were resolved from the DNA. Here the sample spans 80,000 or so clones, about 80% being singletons. This clone is a singleton in its sample. Sequenced material: peripheral blood. The receptor was derived from a man aged 45-65 years with active or convalescent COVID-19. The chain is built from TRBV11-2 and TRBJ1-1; possible D gene TRBD1, 5 bases. CDR3 in amino acids: CASSLGQGMNTEAFF. The CDR3 nucleotides are TGTGCCAGCAGCTTAGGTCAGGGCATGAACACTGAAGCTTTCTTT.